One sample yielded the 29 T cell receptor beta chains listed below, sequenced in a study of cytomegalovirus exposure and HLA in healthy donors. The PCR contained 60 Vbeta and 13 Jbeta primers. TCRdb's table, derived via immunoSEQ multiplex PCR, lists solely in-frame clones and lacks some. The sample data list 150,000 to 200,000 clones. Sequenced: PBMCs. The receptors come from a man aged 25-45 years in good health and CMV-seronegative.

V is TRBV28 and J is TRBJ1-2, with D possibly being TRBD1 (5 bases). Trimming removed 11 bases at V and 1 base at J, with 14 bases between. Germline-derived CDR1 and CDR2 are MDHEN and SYDVKM. The CDR3 extends over 13 amino acids. This chain's CDR3 is CAAGQPINYGYTF. The CDR3, as DNA: TGTGCCGCGGGGCAGCCGATTAACTATGGCTACACCTTC.

The CDR3 region is CASSQVPQGDSYEQYF. Written as DNA, the CDR3 is TGCGCCAGCAGCCAAGTTCCACAGGGGGACTCCTACGAGCAGTACTTC. The V and J genes are TRBV4-1 and TRBJ2-7, with TRBD1 matching 8 bases. This CDR3 is built from 16 residues. CDR1 is MGHRA and CDR2 is YSYEKL in the germline V gene. Trimming removed 1 base from V and 0 bases from J; junction bases left unmatched: 5.

This chain joins TRBV9 and TRBJ2-5; 9 bases map to TRBD1. Near its end, the DNA agrees better with TRBJ2-7, so the J call may be wrong. This CDR3 has 15 amino acids. The germline V gene has CDR1 SGDLS and CDR2 YYNGEE. The DNA for the CDR3 is TGTGCCAGCAGCGTAGGGGGACAGGGCTCATACGAGCAGTACTTC. Translating gives CASSVGGQGSYEQYF.

This chain connects TRBV28 to TRBJ2-3, with 10 nucleotides matching TRBD2. Germline V CDR1 and CDR2: MDHEN, SYDVKM. J gave up 3 bases and V 1 base, and 7 bases lay outside the gene matches. The CDR3 totals 17 residues. In nucleotides, the CDR3 is TGTGCCAGCAGTTTATTACTTCTAGCGGGAGTAACAGATACGCAGTATTTT. Protein: CASSLLLLAGVTDTQYF. Drawing the rest from reference TRBV28 and TRBJ2-3, the complete variable domain is DVKVTQSSRYLVKRTGEKVFLECVQDMDHENMFWYRQDPGLGLRLIYFSYDVKMKEKGDIPEGYSVSREKKERFSLILESASTNQTSMYLCASSLLLLAGVTDTQYFGPGTRLTVL.

The V gene is TRBV6-1, the J gene TRBJ1-5, with D possibly matching TRBD1 (5 bases). Per germline, CDR1 MNHNS and CDR2 SASEGT. This CDR3 has 16 residues. Trimming left V 4 bases short and J 5 bases short, with 18 bases between. CDR3 DNA: TGTGCCAGCAGTGCGGGGGTGGGGAGGCTCGATCAGCCCCAGCATTTT. Residues: CASSAGVGRLDQPQHF.

The chain has TRBV6-4 and TRBJ1-2; D gene uncertain. V was pared by 5 bases and J by 1 base, with 8 bases between. Per germline, CDR1 MRHNA and CDR2 SNTAGT. The CDR3 extends over 13 amino acids. CDR3 in DNA: TGTGCCAGCAGTCTGAGCTATAACTATGGCTACACCTTC. It encodes CASSLSYNYGYTF.

The chain joins TRBV4-2 to TRBJ1-3; D not resolved. The CDR3 has 15 residues. Looked up from germline, CDR1 is LGHNA and CDR2 is YNFKEQ. The V end lost 0 bases, the J end lost 0 bases, and 6 bases lay between the germline ends. The chain's CDR3 is CASSQDRSSGNTIYF. The CDR3 DNA is TGTGCCAGCAGCCAAGATAGAAGCTCTGGAAACACCATATATTTT.

The chain couples TRBV5-1 to TRBJ2-1; 8 bases are shared with TRBD2. V lost 5 bases and J lost 7; bases outside the gene matches: 11. In germline, CDR1 is SGHRS, CDR2 YFSETQ. The CDR3 runs to 15 residues. CDR3 amino acids: CASRFTGTRGNEQFF. The CDR3 DNA reads TGCGCCAGCAGATTTACCGGGACTAGGGGGAATGAGCAGTTCTTC.

The chain couples TRBV7-2 to TRBJ2-1, with TRBD2 matching over 7 bases. The CDR3 loop spans 16 amino acids. V shed 2 bases, J shed 4 bases, and the junction held 8 bases outside the gene matches. Germline CDR1 SGHTA, CDR2 FQGNSA. Here the CDR3 reads CASSLWSAGAYNEQFF. The CDR3 DNA reads TGTGCCAGCAGCTTATGGTCTGCGGGAGCTTACAATGAGCAGTTCTTC.

The CDR3 here is CASTYQGFNEQYF. The DNA for the CDR3 is TGCGCCAGCACCTATCAGGGGTTCAACGAGCAGTACTTC. V and J are TRBV5-1 and TRBJ2-7, with D possibly matching TRBD1 (6 bases). CDR1 and CDR2 (germline): SGHRS, YFSETQ. The CDR3 covers 13 residues. With 6 bases removed from V and 5 bases from J, the gap between germline ends came to 15 bases.

The chain recombines TRBV9 with TRBJ2-7; 15 bases are shared with TRBD2. The CDR3 loop spans 16 amino acids. CDR1 and CDR2 (germline): SGDLS, YYNGEE. The J segment lost 5 bases and the V segment lost 3 bases, leaving 6 bases of the junction unmatched. CDR3 in DNA: TGTGCCAGCAGCGGATCCGGGACTAGCGGGAGGCACGAGCAGTACTTC. It encodes CASSGSGTSGRHEQYF.

This CDR3 is CASSQDSFFTFAETAGYTF. DNA for the CDR3: TGTGCCAGCAGCCAAGATTCCTTTTTTACATTCGCGGAGACGGCTGGCTACACCTTC. This rearrangement joins TRBV14 to TRBJ1-2; D gene ambiguous. Trimming took 0 bases from V and 7 from J, leaving 27 bases between them. Germline values: CDR1 SGHDN, CDR2 FVKESK. The CDR3 loop spans 19 amino acids.

CDR3 nucleotide sequence: TGTGCCAGCAGCGTATTTCTAGCGTCCACCGGGGAGCTGTTTTTT. It specifies CASSVFLASTGELFF. The V and J genes are TRBV9 and TRBJ2-2; perhaps TRBD2 as D (6 bases). V lost 1 base and J lost 4, with 11 bases in between. The CDR3 sequence is 15 residues long. Germline CDR1 and CDR2: SGDLS and YYNGEE.

With respect to this clone: One junction end does not reproduce the germline sequence, and a read error may be involved. The V gene is TRBV7-9, the J gene TRBJ1-2; D remains unclear. Germline lookup yields CDR1 SEHNR and CDR2 FQNEAQ (reference sequence). CDR3 length: 11 amino acids. The CDR3 spells CASSLMAKFGF. In nucleotides, the CDR3 is TGTGCCAGCAGCTTAATGGCCAAATTTGGCTTC.

The CDR3, as DNA: TGTGCCAGCAGTTTAGGGGGCAGTGAAGCTTTCTTT. This codes for CASSLGGSEAFF. The rearrangement links TRBV28 to TRBJ1-1; D possibly corresponds to TRBD1 (6 bases). This CDR3 region has 12 residues. CDR1 and CDR2 from the germline V gene are MDHEN and SYDVKM. Trimming removed 2 bases from V and 7 bases from J, with 8 bases in between.

The chain is built from TRBV7-9 and TRBJ2-5, with TRBD2 as a possible D gene (6 bases). Between the trimmed V and J ends, which lost 1 base and 1 base, there was a span of 13 bases. CDR1 and CDR2 (germline): SEHNR, FQNEAQ (reference sequence). The CDR3 runs 16 residues. This CDR3 is CASSLGGTGVQETQYF. CDR3 DNA sequence: TGTGCCAGCAGCTTAGGCGGGACTGGTGTCCAAGAGACCCAGTACTTC.

The rearrangement joins TRBV19 to TRBJ2-5; 7 bases are a match to TRBD2. The CDR3 contains 17 residues. The germline V gene has CDR1 LNHDA and CDR2 SQIVND (reference sequence). V lost 5 bases to trimming and J lost 5 bases; unmatched junction nucleotides: 17. The CDR3 DNA reads as TGTGCCAGTAGTCCCGGCCCCCCGGTAGCGGGTATGGAGACCCAGTACTTC. Protein: CASSPGPPVAGMETQYF. Filled out from reference TRBV19 and TRBJ2-5, the complete variable domain reads DGGITQSPKYLFRKEGQNVTLSCEQNLNHDAMYWYRQDPGQGLRLIYYSQIVNDFQKGDIAEGYSVSREKKESFPLTVTSAQKNPTAFYLCASSPGPPVAGMETQYFGPGTRLLVL.

The chain recombines TRBV4-3 with TRBJ1-2; the D is unclear. The CDR3 extends over 18 amino acids. The germline gives CDR1 LGHNA, CDR2 YSLEER. Trimming stripped 0 bases from V and 1 base from J, with 18 bases between. Here the CDR3 reads CASSQDSGLASGNYGYTF. CDR3 DNA: TGCGCCAGCAGCCAAGATTCAGGTCTGGCCTCTGGTAACTATGGCTACACCTTC.

The chain has TRBV10-3 and TRBJ1-1; unclear D gene. This CDR3 region has 13 residues. The ends were cut back, 10 bases at V and 1 base at J, with 13 bases in the middle. Germline V lookup: CDR1 ENHRY, CDR2 SYGVKD. The CDR3 nucleotides read TGTGCCACCGAGGGCAGTGGGAACACTGAAGCTTTCTTT. Encoded protein: CATEGSGNTEAFF.

This chain connects TRBV7-2 to TRBJ2-7; D gene uncertain. Germline loops: CDR1 SGHTA, CDR2 FQGNSA. The CDR3 covers 13 residues. With 5 bases removed from V and 2 bases from J, the gap between germline ends came to 10 bases. The CDR3 reads CASSPGGPYEQYF. The CDR3 DNA sequence: TGTGCCAGCAGCCCCGGTGGTCCCTACGAGCAGTACTTC.

The chain combines TRBV5-6 with TRBJ2-2; tentatively, D is TRBD1 (6 bases). CDR1 SGHDT and CDR2 YYEEEE come from the germline V gene. The length of the CDR3 is 16 residues. Trimming took off 0 bases at V and 3 bases at J, with 12 bases between the two ends. The CDR3 nucleotides read TGTGCCAGCAGCTTGGAGGGGGATAGGCACACCGGGGAGCTGTTTTTT. Protein product: CASSLEGDRHTGELFF.

The chain has TRBV5-1 and TRBJ2-1, with TRBD2 matching over 9 bases. Germline CDR1 reads SGHRS; CDR2 reads YFSETQ. The trim removed 1 base at V and 7 bases at J, leaving 3 bases unmatched. There are 14 residues in the CDR3. For the CDR3, the DNA is TGCGCCAGCAGCTTGTCGCTAGCGGGAAATGAGCAGTTCTTC. Protein: CASSLSLAGNEQFF. Full variable domain (remainder filled in from reference TRBV5-1 and TRBJ2-1): KAGVTQTPRYLIKTRGQQVTLSCSPISGHRSVSWYQQTPGQGLQFLFEYFSETQRNKGNFPGRFSGRQFSNSRSEMNVSTLELGDSALYLCASSLSLAGNEQFFGPGTRLTVL.

This rearrangement joins TRBV7-8 to TRBJ1-1; TRBD1 matches 8 bases. Germline V gene lookup returns CDR1 SGHVS and CDR2 FQNEAQ. V lost 4 bases and J lost 1; bases outside the gene matches: 2. This CDR3 has 14 residues. The DNA of the CDR3 is TGTGCCAGCAGCTCAGGACAGGGGAACACTGAAGCTTTCTTT. Residues: CASSSGQGNTEAFF.

V usage is TRBV5-4 and J usage is TRBJ2-7; 13 nucleotides match TRBD2. Trimming at V came to 4 bases and at J to 5 bases, leaving 6 bases not matched to a gene. The CDR3 sequence is 15 residues long. Germline V gene data show CDR1 as SGHNT and CDR2 as YYREEE (reference sequence). CDR3 nucleotide sequence: TGTGCCAGCAGCCCTTGGACTAGCGGGAGTGACGAGCAGTACTTC. Translation gives CASSPWTSGSDEQYF.

This chain links TRBV18 with TRBJ2-5; D not certain. The germline V gene has CDR1 KGHSH and CDR2 LQKENI. V dropped 0 bases and J dropped 1 base, with 6 bases sitting between them. This CDR3 contains 14 residues. CDR3 sequence: CASSPPHSQETQYF. CDR3 nucleotides: TGTGCCAGCTCACCACCCCATAGCCAAGAGACCCAGTACTTC.

This chain joins TRBV5-4 and TRBJ1-2, with TRBD1 identical over 10 bases. The CDR3 consists of 14 residues. With V trimmed by 6 bases and J by 5 bases, 7 bases remained unmatched. The germline gives CDR1 SGHNT, CDR2 YYREEE (reference sequence). Here the CDR3 reads CASTRGTGEYGYTF. Here the CDR3 DNA reads TGTGCCAGCACCCGTGGGACAGGGGAATATGGCTACACCTTC.

V usage is TRBV27 and J usage is TRBJ2-7, with 10 bases identical to TRBD2. This CDR3 comprises 14 residues. V lost 6 bases and J lost 2; bases outside the gene matches: 4. From germline, CDR1 is MNHEY and CDR2 SMNVEV (reference sequence). CDR3 amino acids: CASRIAGGPYEQYF. The DNA of the CDR3 is TGTGCCAGCAGAATAGCGGGGGGTCCCTACGAGCAGTACTTC.

The chain links TRBV5-4 to TRBJ2-7; 11 nucleotides line up with TRBD1. The CDR3 runs 13 residues. V lost 2 bases, J lost 11 bases, and 6 bases stayed unmatched. Per the germline V gene, CDR1 is SGHNT and CDR2 is YYREEE (reference sequence). The CDR3 DNA sequence: TGTGCCAGCAGCTTCGGGACAGGGGGTTCAAAGTACTTC. It translates to CASSFGTGGSKYF. The whole variable domain, filled in from reference TRBV5-4 and TRBJ2-7, reads ETGVTQSPTHLIKTRGQQVTLRCSSQSGHNTVSWYQQALGQGPQFIFQYYREEENGRGNFPPRFSGLQFPNYSSELNVNALELDDSALYLCASSFGTGGSKYFGPGTRLTVT.

This chain links TRBV6-5 with TRBJ2-7; D call uncertain. CDR3 length: 12 residues. Trimming pared 7 bases from V and 10 bases from J, leaving 17 bases between. The germline V gene has CDR1 MNHEY and CDR2 SVGAGI. CDR3 DNA: TGTGCCAGCACCCTAGACTGGCGACGACAGTACTTC. It specifies CASTLDWRRQYF.